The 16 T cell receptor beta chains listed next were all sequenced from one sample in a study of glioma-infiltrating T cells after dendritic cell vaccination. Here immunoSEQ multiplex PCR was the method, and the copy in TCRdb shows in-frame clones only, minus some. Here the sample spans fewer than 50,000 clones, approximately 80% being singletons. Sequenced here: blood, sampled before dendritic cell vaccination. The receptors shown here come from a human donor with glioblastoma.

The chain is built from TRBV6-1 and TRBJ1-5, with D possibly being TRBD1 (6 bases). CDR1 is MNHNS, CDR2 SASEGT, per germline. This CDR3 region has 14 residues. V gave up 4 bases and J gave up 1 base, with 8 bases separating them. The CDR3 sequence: CASSVGQSNQPQHF. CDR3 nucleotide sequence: TGTGCCAGCAGTGTTGGACAGAGCAATCAGCCCCAGCATTTT.

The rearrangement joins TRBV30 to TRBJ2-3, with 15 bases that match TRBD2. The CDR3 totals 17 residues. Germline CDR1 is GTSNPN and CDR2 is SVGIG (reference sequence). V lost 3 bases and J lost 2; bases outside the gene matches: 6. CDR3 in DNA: TGTGCCTGGAGCCAAGGGACTAGCGGGGGGTTCACAGATACGCAGTATTTT. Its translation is CAWSQGTSGGFTDTQYF. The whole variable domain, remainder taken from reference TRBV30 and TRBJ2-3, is SQTIHQWPATLVQPVGSPLSLECTVEGTSNPNLYWYRQAAGRGLQLLFYSVGIGQISSEVPQNLSASRPQDRQFILSSKKLLLSDSGFYLCAWSQGTSGGFTDTQYFGPGTRLTVL.

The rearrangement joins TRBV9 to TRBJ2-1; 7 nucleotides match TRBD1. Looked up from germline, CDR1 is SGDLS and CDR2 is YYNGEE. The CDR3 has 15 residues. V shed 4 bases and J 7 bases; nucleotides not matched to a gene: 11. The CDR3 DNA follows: TGTGCCAGCAGCCCGAGAGGGGGCCCGGCGAATGAGCAGTTCTTC. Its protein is CASSPRGGPANEQFF.

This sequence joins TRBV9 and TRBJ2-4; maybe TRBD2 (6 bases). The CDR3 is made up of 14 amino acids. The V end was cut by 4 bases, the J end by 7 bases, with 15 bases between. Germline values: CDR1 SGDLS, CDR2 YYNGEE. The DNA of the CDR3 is TGTGCCAGCAGCACCGACGGGGGAACTAACATTCAGTACTTC. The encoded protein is CASSTDGGTNIQYF.

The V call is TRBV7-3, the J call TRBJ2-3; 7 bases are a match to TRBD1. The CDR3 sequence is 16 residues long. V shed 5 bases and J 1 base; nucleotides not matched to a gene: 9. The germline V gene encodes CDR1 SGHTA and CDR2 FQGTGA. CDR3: CASSPGRGQGTDTQYF. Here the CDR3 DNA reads TGTGCCAGCAGCCCAGGGAGAGGACAGGGCACAGATACGCAGTATTTT.

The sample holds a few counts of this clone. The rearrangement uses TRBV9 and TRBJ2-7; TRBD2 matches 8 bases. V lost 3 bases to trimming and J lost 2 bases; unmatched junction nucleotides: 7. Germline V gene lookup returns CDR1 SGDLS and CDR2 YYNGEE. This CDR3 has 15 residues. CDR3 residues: CASSENPGGPYEQYF. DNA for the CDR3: TGTGCCAGCAGCGAGAATCCGGGGGGGCCCTACGAGCAGTACTTC.

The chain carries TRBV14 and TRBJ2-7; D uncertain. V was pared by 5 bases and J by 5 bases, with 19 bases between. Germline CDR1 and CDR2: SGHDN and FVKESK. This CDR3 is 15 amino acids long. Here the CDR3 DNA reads TGTGCCAGCAGCGTAGATTACCCCCCGCTCCACGAGCAGTACTTC. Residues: CASSVDYPPLHEQYF.

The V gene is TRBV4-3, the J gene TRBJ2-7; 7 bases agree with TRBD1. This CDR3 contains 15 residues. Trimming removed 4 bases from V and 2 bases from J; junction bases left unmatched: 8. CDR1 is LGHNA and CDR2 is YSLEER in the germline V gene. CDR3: CASSLYRDRAYEQYF. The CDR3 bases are TGCGCCAGCAGCCTATACCGGGACAGAGCCTACGAGCAGTACTTC.

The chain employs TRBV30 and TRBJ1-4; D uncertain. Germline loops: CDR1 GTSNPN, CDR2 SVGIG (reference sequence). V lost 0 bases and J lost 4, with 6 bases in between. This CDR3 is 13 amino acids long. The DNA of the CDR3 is TGTGCCTGGAGTGTGACGGGTAATGAAAAACTGTTTTTT. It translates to CAWSVTGNEKLFF.

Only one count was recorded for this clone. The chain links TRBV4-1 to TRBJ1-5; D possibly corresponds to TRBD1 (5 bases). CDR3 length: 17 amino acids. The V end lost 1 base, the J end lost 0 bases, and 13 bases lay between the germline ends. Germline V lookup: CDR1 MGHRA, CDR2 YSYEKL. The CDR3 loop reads CASSQGAAGLSNQPQHF. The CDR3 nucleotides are TGCGCCAGCAGCCAAGGGGCAGCGGGACTTAGCAATCAGCCCCAGCATTTT.

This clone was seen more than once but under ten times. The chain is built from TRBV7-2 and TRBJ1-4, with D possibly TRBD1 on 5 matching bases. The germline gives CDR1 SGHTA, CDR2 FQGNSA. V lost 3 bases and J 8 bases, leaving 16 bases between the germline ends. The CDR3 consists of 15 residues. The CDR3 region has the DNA TGTGCCAGCAGCTTTTTGAGCGGGGCGGGGGAAAAACTGTTTTTT. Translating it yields CASSFLSGAGEKLFF. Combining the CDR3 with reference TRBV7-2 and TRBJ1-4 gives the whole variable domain GAGVSQSPSNKVTEKGKDVELRCDPISGHTALYWYRQSLGQGLEFLIYFQGNSAPDKSGLPSDRFSAERTGGSVSTLTIQRTQQEDSAVYLCASSFLSGAGEKLFFGSGTQLSVL.

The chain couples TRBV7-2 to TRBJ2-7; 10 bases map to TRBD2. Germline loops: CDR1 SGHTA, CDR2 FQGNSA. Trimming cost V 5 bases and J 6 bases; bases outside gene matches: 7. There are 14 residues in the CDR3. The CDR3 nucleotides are TGTGCCAGCAGCAAGCGGGGGGGCCAAGTCGAGCAGTACTTC. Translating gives CASSKRGGQVEQYF.

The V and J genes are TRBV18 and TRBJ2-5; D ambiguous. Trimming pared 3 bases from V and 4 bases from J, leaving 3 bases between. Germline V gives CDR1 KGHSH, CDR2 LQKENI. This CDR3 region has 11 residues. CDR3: CASSPRETQYF. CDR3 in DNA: TGTGCCAGCTCACCGAGAGAGACCCAGTACTTC.

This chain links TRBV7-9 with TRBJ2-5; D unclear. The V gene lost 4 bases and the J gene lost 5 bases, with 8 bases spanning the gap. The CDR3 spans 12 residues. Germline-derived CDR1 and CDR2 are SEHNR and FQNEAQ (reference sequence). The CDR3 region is CASSSGSETQYF. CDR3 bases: TGTGCCAGCAGCTCTGGTAGCGAGACCCAGTACTTC. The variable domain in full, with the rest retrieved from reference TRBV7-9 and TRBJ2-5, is DTGVSQNPRHKITKRGQNVTFRCDPISEHNRLYWYRQTLGQGPEFLTYFQNEAQLEKSRLLSDRFSAERPKGSFSTLEIQRTEQGDSAMYLCASSSGSETQYFGPGTRLLVL.

CDR3 coding DNA: TGTGCCAGCAGCCCGACAGGGACACGCGGGGAGCTGTTTTTT. Protein product: CASSPTGTRGELFF. V usage is TRBV14 and J usage is TRBJ2-2, with 7 positions matching TRBD1. V dropped 4 bases and J dropped 7; count of bases not matched to a gene: 6. The CDR3 is 14 amino acids. Germline CDR1 and CDR2: SGHDN and FVKESK.

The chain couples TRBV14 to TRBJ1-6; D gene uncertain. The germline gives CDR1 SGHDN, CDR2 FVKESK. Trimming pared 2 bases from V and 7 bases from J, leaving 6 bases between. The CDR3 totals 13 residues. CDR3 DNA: TGTGCCAGCAGCCAACGGCGGAATTCACCCCTCCACTTT. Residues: CASSQRRNSPLHF. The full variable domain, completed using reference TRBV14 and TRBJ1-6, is EAGVTQFPSHSVIEKGQTVTLRCDPISGHDNLYWYRRVMGKEIKFLLHFVKESKQDESGMPNNRFLAERTGGTYSTLKVQPAELEDSGVYFCASSQRRNSPLHFGNGTRLTVT.